Below are 31 T cell receptor beta chains sequenced from a single sample in a study of blood T cell repertoires in COVID-19. The assay was immunoSEQ multiplex PCR, and TCRdb's table has in-frame clones only and misses some. Counted here are 140,000 to 150,000 clones, approximately 89% occurring once; the ten biggest clones make up less than 2%. Sequencing was done on a sample of peripheral blood. These receptors were taken from a woman in her forties or fifties with acute or convalescent COVID-19.

This rearrangement joins TRBV10-3 to TRBJ2-4; no clear D. Trimming pared 4 bases from V and 3 bases from J, leaving 10 bases between. This CDR3 is 14 amino acids long. The V gene's germline CDR1 is ENHRY and CDR2 SYGVKD. CDR3 in DNA: TGTGCCATCAGTGCTCAACTTAACAAAAACATTCAGTACTTC. Translation: CAISAQLNKNIQYF.

The J gene is TRBJ2-1, the V gene TRBV11-2, with D possibly being TRBD1 (5 bases). Germline assignment: CDR1 SGHAT and CDR2 FQNNGV. The ends were cut back, 3 bases at V and 3 bases at J, with 12 bases in the middle. The CDR3 is 15 residues long. For the CDR3, the DNA is TGTGCCAGCAGCTTGGGGCAGGGTGGCTACAATGAGCAGTTCTTC. Protein: CASSLGQGGYNEQFF.

The chain combines TRBV5-1 with TRBJ2-1; 7 nucleotides line up with TRBD1. Trimming removed 3 bases from V and 2 bases from J; junction bases left unmatched: 11. Germline CDR1 reads SGHRS; CDR2 reads YFSETQ. The CDR3 contains 17 residues. The DNA for the CDR3 is TGCGCCAGCAGCTCAACCTCAAGGGGGCGCCCCTACAATGAGCAGTTCTTC. Translating it yields CASSSTSRGRPYNEQFF.

V usage is TRBV5-1 and J usage is TRBJ1-2; 9 nucleotides align to TRBD1. Per germline, CDR1 SGHRS and CDR2 YFSETQ. The V and J ends lost 5 bases and 8 bases, in that order; junction bases with no gene match: 13. The CDR3 is 15 amino acids. CDR3 in amino acids: CASRLVGQGSEGYTF. CDR3 bases: TGCGCCAGCAGGCTCGTAGGACAGGGGTCCGAGGGCTACACCTTC. The full variable domain, rest sourced from reference TRBV5-1 and TRBJ1-2, is KAGVTQTPRYLIKTRGQQVTLSCSPISGHRSVSWYQQTPGQGLQFLFEYFSETQRNKGNFPGRFSGRQFSNSRSEMNVSTLELGDSALYLCASRLVGQGSEGYTFGSGTRLTVV.

The chain carries TRBV7-2 and TRBJ1-5, with TRBD1 as a possible D gene (6 bases). V was clipped by 7 bases and J by 1 base, with 14 bases between them. The CDR3 length is 15 residues. Germline loops: CDR1 SGHTA, CDR2 FQGNSA. CDR3: CASKQQGLSNQPQHF. The CDR3 DNA sequence: TGTGCCAGCAAACAACAGGGTTTGAGCAATCAGCCCCAGCATTTT.

This chain connects TRBV5-5 to TRBJ1-3; 8 nucleotides line up with TRBD1. After removal of 0 bases from V and 2 bases from J, the junction contained 4 bases not matched to a gene. This CDR3 contains 16 residues. Germline-derived CDR1 and CDR2 are SGHKS and YYEKEE (reference sequence). Here the CDR3 DNA reads TGTGCCAGCAGCTTGGCCAGACAGGGGCCTGGAAACACCATATATTTT. Amino acids: CASSLARQGPGNTIYF.

The J gene is TRBJ1-2, the V gene TRBV3-1 (or the pseudogene TRBV3-2); no clear D. V lost 0 bases, J lost 5 bases, and 13 bases lay in between. CDR1 is LGHDT, CDR2 YNNKEL, per germline (reference sequence). This CDR3 has 15 amino acids. DNA of the CDR3: TGTGCCAGCAGCCAAGATCGATCAGGATTTTATGGCTACACCTTC. Translated, it gives CASSQDRSGFYGYTF.

The rearrangement uses TRBV7-9 and TRBJ2-5; 8 nucleotides align to TRBD2. Germline-derived CDR1 and CDR2 are SEHNR and FQNEAQ (reference sequence). This CDR3 is built from 15 residues. Trimming at V came to 4 bases and at J to 1 base, leaving 5 bases not matched to a gene. This CDR3 reads CASSSDGTSQETQYF. CDR3 nucleotide sequence: TGTGCCAGCAGCTCTGATGGGACTAGCCAAGAGACCCAGTACTTC.

The chain joins TRBV5-1 to TRBJ2-1; perhaps TRBD2 as D (6 bases). CDR1 SGHRS and CDR2 YFSETQ come from the germline V gene. V was shortened by 2 bases and J by 8 bases, with 17 bases between the two germline ends. The CDR3 totals 15 residues. The CDR3 coding sequence is TGCGCCAGCAGCTTTACGGGGGAGAAAGGGGATGAGCAGTTCTTC. It codes for CASSFTGEKGDEQFF.

As regards this clone: A junction boundary mismatches the germline segment, possibly from a read error. V and J are TRBV6-5 and TRBJ2-1, with D maybe TRBD1 (6 bases). The CDR3 length is 13 residues. CDR1 and CDR2 (germline): MNHEY, SVGAGI. In DNA, the CDR3 is TGTGCCAGCAGGATAAATCGAGGGGGAGCAGGGATCTTC. It encodes CASRINRGGAGIF.

The chain is built from TRBV14 and TRBJ1-1, with TRBD1 matching over 7 bases. V shed 5 bases, J shed 7 bases, and the junction held 4 bases outside the gene matches. The CDR3 is made up of 12 amino acids. CDR1 and CDR2 from the germline V gene are SGHDN and FVKESK. This chain's CDR3 is CASSFQGVEAFF. The CDR3 DNA follows: TGTGCCAGCAGCTTCCAGGGGGTTGAAGCTTTCTTT.

This chain joins TRBV25-1 and TRBJ1-2; the D is unclear. This CDR3 spans 15 amino acids. In germline, CDR1 is MGHDK, CDR2 SYGVNS. V lost 0 bases and J 3 bases, leaving 11 bases between the germline ends. Written as DNA, the CDR3 is TGTGCCAGCAGTGAATATTCTGCGGCCGACTATGGCTACACCTTC. Amino acids: CASSEYSAADYGYTF.

This chain links TRBV28 with TRBJ1-1, with 12 bases lining up with TRBD1. CDR1 is MDHEN and CDR2 is SYDVKM in the germline V gene. With 5 bases clipped from V and 0 bases from J, the junction kept 13 bases outside the gene matches. This CDR3 spans 19 amino acids. This CDR3 reads CASSPIYGTGGGMNTEAFF. The CDR3 nucleotides are TGTGCCAGCAGTCCTATATATGGGACAGGGGGCGGAATGAACACTGAAGCTTTCTTT.

The chain couples TRBV25-1 to TRBJ2-1, with D hard to call. The CDR3 is 15 amino acids. Germline CDR1 reads MGHDK; CDR2 reads SYGVNS. V was cut by 0 bases and J by 7 bases, with 13 bases left in between. The CDR3 bases are TGTGCCAGCAGTGAATACATGGCTCCCATAAATGAGCAGTTCTTC. Residues: CASSEYMAPINEQFF.

This clone was detected only a few times. The chain has TRBV5-4 and TRBJ2-7; D is undetermined. This CDR3 has 14 residues. Germline V CDR1 and CDR2: SGHNT, YYREEE (reference sequence). Trimming took off 2 bases at V and 2 bases at J, with 11 bases between the two ends. CDR3 in DNA: TGTGCCAGCAGCTTAGGTGACAAGGCCTACGAGCAGTACTTC. This codes for CASSLGDKAYEQYF.

This chain uses TRBV7-9 with TRBJ2-3, with a weak D call TRBD2 (6 bases). Germline V CDR1 and CDR2: SEHNR, FQNEAQ (reference sequence). V was shortened by 5 bases and J by 2 bases, with 17 bases between the two germline ends. The CDR3 runs to 16 residues. The CDR3 bases are TGTGCCAGCAGCGGATTAGAGTGGGGGGACACAGATACGCAGTATTTT. This translates into CASSGLEWGDTDTQYF.

V is TRBV7-9 and J is TRBJ1-1; D is possibly TRBD1 (6 bases). CDR3 size: 12 residues. Germline assignment: CDR1 SEHNR and CDR2 FQNEAQ (reference sequence). Deletions cut 1 base from V and 8 bases from J, with 8 bases between. Here the CDR3 reads CASSLVGGEAFF. As DNA, the CDR3 is TGTGCCAGCAGCTTAGTAGGGGGAGAAGCTTTCTTT.

The V and J genes are TRBV5-1 and TRBJ2-2, with a tentative D call TRBD1 (5 bases). This CDR3 contains 15 residues. CDR1 and CDR2 from the germline V gene are SGHRS and YFSETQ. V was shortened by 2 bases and J by 2 bases, with 10 bases between the two germline ends. The CDR3 region is CASSFRVGNTGELFF. The CDR3 DNA follows: TGCGCCAGCAGCTTCAGGGTCGGAAACACCGGGGAGCTGTTTTTT.

The chain's CDR3 is CASSESGKFYGYTF. The CDR3 coding sequence is TGTGCCAGCAGTGAATCAGGCAAATTCTATGGCTACACCTTC. The rearrangement uses TRBV25-1 and TRBJ1-2; no reliable D call. The germline V gene encodes CDR1 MGHDK and CDR2 SYGVNS. V lost 1 base to trimming and J lost 4 bases, with 10 bases between them. The CDR3 sequence is 14 residues long.

This clone was seen more than once but under ten times. The chain joins TRBV12-3 or TRBV12-4 to TRBJ1-5, with no clear D. The CDR3 contains 13 residues. The ends were cut back, 3 bases at V and 4 bases at J, with 7 bases in the middle. This CDR3 reads CASSLARNQPQHF. CDR3 bases: TGTGCCAGCAGTTTGGCCAGAAATCAGCCCCAGCATTTT.

In DNA form, the CDR3 reads TGTGCCAGCAGTATAAACCGGGCTAGCGGTGAAAAACTGTTTTTT. Its protein product is CASSINRASGEKLFF. The chain couples TRBV2 to TRBJ1-4, with D unresolved. V dropped 5 bases and J dropped 7 bases, with 17 bases sitting between them. Per germline, CDR1 SNHLY and CDR2 FYNNEI. The CDR3 is made up of 15 amino acids. The whole variable domain, filled in from reference TRBV2 and TRBJ1-4, reads EPEVTQTPSHQVTQMGQEVILRCVPISNHLYFYWYRQILGQKVEFLVSFYNNEISEKSEIFDDQFSVERPDGSNFTLKIRSTKLEDSAMYFCASSINRASGEKLFFGSGTQLSVL.

This chain uses TRBV24-1 with TRBJ2-7, with a possible D match to TRBD1 (5 bases). Trimming took 9 bases from V and 4 from J, leaving 12 bases between them. The CDR3 runs 12 residues. Per germline, CDR1 KGHDR and CDR2 SFDVKD. The CDR3 DNA is TGTGCCACCCTAAGCAGACAGTACGAGCAGTACTTC. The encoded protein is CATLSRQYEQYF.

The chain couples TRBV5-4 to TRBJ2-6, with D hard to call. The V gene lost 4 bases and the J gene lost 0 bases, with 11 bases spanning the gap. Germline CDR1 and CDR2: SGHNT and YYREEE (reference sequence). The CDR3 runs 16 residues. In DNA, the CDR3 is TGTGCCAGCAGCCCCCCCCCAGACTCTGGGGCCAACGTCCTGACTTTC. This translates into CASSPPPDSGANVLTF.

The rearrangement uses TRBV18 and TRBJ1-5, with a weak D call TRBD1 (5 bases). The CDR3 covers 18 residues. Trimming removed 4 bases at V and 0 bases at J, with 19 bases between. CDR1 is KGHSH and CDR2 is LQKENI in the germline V gene. CDR3 region: CASSLLAGGGNSNQPQHF. CDR3 nucleotides: TGTGCCAGCTCACTCCTGGCCGGCGGGGGAAATAGCAATCAGCCCCAGCATTTT.

The chain is built from TRBV9 and TRBJ1-4; maybe TRBD1 (6 bases). V shed 4 bases and J shed 8 bases, with 21 bases lying between them. The germline CDR1 and CDR2 sequences are SGDLS and YYNGEE. The CDR3 covers 16 residues. CDR3 in DNA: TGTGCCAGCAGCTCCCGGACGGGGGCGGGAGCGGAAAAACTGTTTTTT. Translating gives CASSSRTGAGAEKLFF.

CDR3 sequence: CASSQHYGTSEYEQYF. CDR3 nucleotides: TGCGCCAGCAGCCAGCACTACGGGACTAGCGAATACGAGCAGTACTTC. The rearrangement uses TRBV4-1 and TRBJ2-7; 10 nucleotides line up with TRBD2. The CDR3 is 16 residues long. From germline, CDR1 is MGHRA and CDR2 YSYEKL. V was clipped by 3 bases and J by 4 bases; unmatched bases: 9.

V gene TRBV9 combines with J gene TRBJ2-2; D is unresolved. The CDR3 consists of 16 residues. The V end lost 3 bases, the J end lost 0 bases, and 12 bases lay between the germline ends. Germline-derived CDR1 and CDR2 are SGDLS and YYNGEE. The CDR3 region has the DNA TGTGCCAGCAGCGGTATGCCGCTAGCGAACACCGGGGAGCTGTTTTTT. Its protein is CASSGMPLANTGELFF. Based on the CDR3 plus reference TRBV9 and TRBJ2-2, the full variable domain is DSGVTQTPKHLITATGQRVTLRCSPRSGDLSVYWYQQSLDQGLQFLIQYYNGEERAKGNILERFSAQQFPDLHSELNLSSLELGDSALYFCASSGMPLANTGELFFGEGSRLTVL.

This chain links TRBV28 with TRBJ2-1; 12 bases match TRBD2. Trimming took 7 bases from V and 4 from J; bases not matched to a gene: 2. This CDR3 is 14 amino acids long. Germline-derived CDR1 and CDR2 are MDHEN and SYDVKM. CDR3 DNA sequence: TGTGCCAGCATGACTAGCGGGGGATACAATGAGCAGTTCTTC. This sequence encodes CASMTSGGYNEQFF.

The V call is TRBV7-3, the J call TRBJ1-3; 8 bases fit TRBD1. The V segment lost 5 bases and the J segment 2 bases; nucleotides outside the gene matches: 8. Looked up from germline, CDR1 is SGHTA and CDR2 is FQGTGA. The CDR3 is 16 amino acids. The CDR3 region is CASSPPGQVTGNTIYF. CDR3 sequence (DNA): TGTGCCAGCAGCCCGCCGGGACAGGTGACTGGAAACACCATATATTTT.

The chain links TRBV6-1 to TRBJ2-6; no clear D gene. CDR1 and CDR2 (germline): MNHNS, SASEGT. The CDR3 is made up of 15 amino acids. V was clipped by 2 bases and J by 2 bases, with 7 bases between them. The CDR3 reads CASSETSAGANVLTF. For the CDR3, the DNA is TGTGCCAGCAGTGAAACCAGCGCTGGGGCCAACGTCCTGACTTTC.

This clone was seen ten or more times. The chain has TRBV2 and TRBJ2-1; 11 nucleotides match TRBD2. CDR1 and CDR2 from the germline V gene are SNHLY and FYNNEI. The CDR3 extends over 14 amino acids. Trimming at V came to 3 bases and at J to 10 bases, leaving 5 bases not matched to a gene. The chain's CDR3 is CASSDPSGRSEQFF. Written as DNA, the CDR3 is TGTGCCAGCAGTGACCCTAGCGGGAGGTCGGAGCAGTTCTTC.